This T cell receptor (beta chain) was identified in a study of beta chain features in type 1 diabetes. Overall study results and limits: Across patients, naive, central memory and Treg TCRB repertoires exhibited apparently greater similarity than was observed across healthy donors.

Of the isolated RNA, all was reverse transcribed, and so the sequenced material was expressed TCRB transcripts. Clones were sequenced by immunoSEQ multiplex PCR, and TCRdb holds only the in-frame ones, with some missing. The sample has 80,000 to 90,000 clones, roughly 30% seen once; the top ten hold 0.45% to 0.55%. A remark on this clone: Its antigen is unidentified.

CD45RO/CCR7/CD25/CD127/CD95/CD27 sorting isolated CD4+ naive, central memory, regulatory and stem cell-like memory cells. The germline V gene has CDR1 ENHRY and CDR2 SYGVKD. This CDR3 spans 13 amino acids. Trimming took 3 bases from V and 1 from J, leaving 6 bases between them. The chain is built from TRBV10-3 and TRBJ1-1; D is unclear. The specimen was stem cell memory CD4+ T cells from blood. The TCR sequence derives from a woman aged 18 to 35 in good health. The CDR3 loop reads CAISEQPNTEAFF. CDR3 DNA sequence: TGTGCCATCAGTGAACAGCCGAACACTGAAGCTTTCTTT.